This TCR beta chain is from a study of regulatory T cells in long-lasting Graves disease. Documented time point: newly diagnosed GD, antithyroid drugs for less than 3 months. TCR sequences were obtained from RNA taken from PBMCs. A note on this clonotype: This sequence is one base from a far larger clone and is likely a read error.

CDR3 regions were amplified by Arm-PCR using iRepertoire HTBI primers to build TCR beta libraries. TCRdb recomputed calls from the multiplex PCR reads with MiXCR, one row per CDR3 protein. This table has roughly 520,000 distinct CDR3 sequences, about 11% appearing once. CDR1 is MDHEN, CDR2 SYDVKM, per germline. This CDR3 has 12 amino acids. This sample also appeared in a second study, on T cells in Graves' hyperthyroidism and ophthalmopathy.

Material: peripheral blood mononuclear cells (PBMCs), obtained at new diagnosis, from a patient treated with antithyroid drugs. This chain joins TRBV28 and TRBJ2-7, with D unclear. The receptor's source is a young woman with Graves disease. CDR3 region: CASSSDLYDQYF. CDR3 DNA: TGTGCCAGCAGTTCCGACCTCTACGACCAGTACTTC.